The TCR beta chain under discussion was sequenced for a study of blood T cell repertoires in COVID-19 (dated by TCRdb to about 2020). Concerning the study at large: Samples covering the acute and convalescent phases of COVID-19 were provided by collaborators in the United States, Italy and Spain. The material from the prospective study consisted of cDNA or gDNA derived from T cells, B-cell-depleted T cells, or PBMCs. Deeply sampled blood TCRbeta repertoires from subjects exposed to, actively infected with, or recovered from COVID-19 were included in the dataset. A freely available public database, intended as a resource for researchers studying the immune response to SARS-CoV-2, is where the repertoires were released. Samples came from the ongoing ImmuneRACE study (first 160 participants) plus 1,254 subjects from 6 global collaborators. Sample metadata almost always included a de-identified subject ID, COVID-19 status, age in years and sex. HLA class I and class II types, where available, came from metadata supplied by the sample provider rather than from assay-based typing.

The immunoSEQ Assay, a bias-controlled multiplex PCR, was used to amplify TCRbeta CDR3 regions from genomic DNA. Per the authors' processing: Nucleated cell counts per sample were estimated from amplification of reference gene primers within the assay. To quantify the absolute abundance of each unique TCRbeta CDR3 rearrangement, sequence reads were collapsed and filtered. For each sample, productive Simpson clonality was calculated by taking the square root of Simpson's diversity index across productive rearrangements. TCRdb stores this immuneACCESS table with in-frame sequences only. Part of the clones is absent; in the studies checked, under half of the shortfall reflects unresolved V genes, and no reason is known for the rest. Clone size and V and J calls were adopted from that table, with D and trimming inferred from the DNA. The sample data list approximately 69,000 clones, and more than 80% of these were observed just once. The ten biggest clones cover roughly 22% of the sample.

The paper's findings and limits, for the study overall: How much clinical and demographic metadata was included differed by source and by participant, and the metadata was provided uncurated.

For this clone: Its recognized antigen is unknown. No base quality values were provided; no much bigger clone lies one nucleotide off.

Collaborating institutions collected whole blood in K2EDTA tubes following their own protocols. Collaborator samples were shipped for TCRbeta analysis as frozen whole blood, isolated PBMCs, or DNA extracted from either sample type. The clonotype was recovered from a woman between 65 and 79 years old with acute or convalescent COVID-19. The sample taken for sequencing was peripheral blood.

The CDR3 here reads CASSPGQYSGNTIYF. The nucleotide sequence reads as follows: TGTGCCAGCAGCCCGGGACAGTACTCTGGAAACACCATATATTTT. The chain was built from TRBV13 and TRBJ1-3; TRBD1 agrees with 7 junctional bases. Relative to germline, V is missing 5 bases and J is missing 0 bases, with 4 bases of the junction outside any gene match. Reading from cysteine to phenylalanine, the CDR3 counts 15 amino acids. Only the CDR3 region is kept as DNA, spanning 45 bases read in frame from base 1. CDR1 and CDR2 are read off the germline V gene (reference sequence) as PRHDT and FYEKMQ.